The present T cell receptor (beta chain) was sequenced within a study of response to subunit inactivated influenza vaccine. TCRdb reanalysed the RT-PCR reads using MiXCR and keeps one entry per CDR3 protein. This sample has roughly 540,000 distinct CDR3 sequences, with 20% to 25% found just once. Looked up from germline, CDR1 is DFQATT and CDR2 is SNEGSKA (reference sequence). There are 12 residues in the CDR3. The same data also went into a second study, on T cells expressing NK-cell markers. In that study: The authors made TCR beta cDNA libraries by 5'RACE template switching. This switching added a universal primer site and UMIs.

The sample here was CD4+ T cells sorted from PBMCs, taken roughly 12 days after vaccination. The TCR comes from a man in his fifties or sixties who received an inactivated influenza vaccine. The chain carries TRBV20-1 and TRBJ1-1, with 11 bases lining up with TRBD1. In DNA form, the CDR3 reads TGCAGGGCCGGGACAGGGGGCACTGAAGCTTTCTTT. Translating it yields CRAGTGGTEAFF.